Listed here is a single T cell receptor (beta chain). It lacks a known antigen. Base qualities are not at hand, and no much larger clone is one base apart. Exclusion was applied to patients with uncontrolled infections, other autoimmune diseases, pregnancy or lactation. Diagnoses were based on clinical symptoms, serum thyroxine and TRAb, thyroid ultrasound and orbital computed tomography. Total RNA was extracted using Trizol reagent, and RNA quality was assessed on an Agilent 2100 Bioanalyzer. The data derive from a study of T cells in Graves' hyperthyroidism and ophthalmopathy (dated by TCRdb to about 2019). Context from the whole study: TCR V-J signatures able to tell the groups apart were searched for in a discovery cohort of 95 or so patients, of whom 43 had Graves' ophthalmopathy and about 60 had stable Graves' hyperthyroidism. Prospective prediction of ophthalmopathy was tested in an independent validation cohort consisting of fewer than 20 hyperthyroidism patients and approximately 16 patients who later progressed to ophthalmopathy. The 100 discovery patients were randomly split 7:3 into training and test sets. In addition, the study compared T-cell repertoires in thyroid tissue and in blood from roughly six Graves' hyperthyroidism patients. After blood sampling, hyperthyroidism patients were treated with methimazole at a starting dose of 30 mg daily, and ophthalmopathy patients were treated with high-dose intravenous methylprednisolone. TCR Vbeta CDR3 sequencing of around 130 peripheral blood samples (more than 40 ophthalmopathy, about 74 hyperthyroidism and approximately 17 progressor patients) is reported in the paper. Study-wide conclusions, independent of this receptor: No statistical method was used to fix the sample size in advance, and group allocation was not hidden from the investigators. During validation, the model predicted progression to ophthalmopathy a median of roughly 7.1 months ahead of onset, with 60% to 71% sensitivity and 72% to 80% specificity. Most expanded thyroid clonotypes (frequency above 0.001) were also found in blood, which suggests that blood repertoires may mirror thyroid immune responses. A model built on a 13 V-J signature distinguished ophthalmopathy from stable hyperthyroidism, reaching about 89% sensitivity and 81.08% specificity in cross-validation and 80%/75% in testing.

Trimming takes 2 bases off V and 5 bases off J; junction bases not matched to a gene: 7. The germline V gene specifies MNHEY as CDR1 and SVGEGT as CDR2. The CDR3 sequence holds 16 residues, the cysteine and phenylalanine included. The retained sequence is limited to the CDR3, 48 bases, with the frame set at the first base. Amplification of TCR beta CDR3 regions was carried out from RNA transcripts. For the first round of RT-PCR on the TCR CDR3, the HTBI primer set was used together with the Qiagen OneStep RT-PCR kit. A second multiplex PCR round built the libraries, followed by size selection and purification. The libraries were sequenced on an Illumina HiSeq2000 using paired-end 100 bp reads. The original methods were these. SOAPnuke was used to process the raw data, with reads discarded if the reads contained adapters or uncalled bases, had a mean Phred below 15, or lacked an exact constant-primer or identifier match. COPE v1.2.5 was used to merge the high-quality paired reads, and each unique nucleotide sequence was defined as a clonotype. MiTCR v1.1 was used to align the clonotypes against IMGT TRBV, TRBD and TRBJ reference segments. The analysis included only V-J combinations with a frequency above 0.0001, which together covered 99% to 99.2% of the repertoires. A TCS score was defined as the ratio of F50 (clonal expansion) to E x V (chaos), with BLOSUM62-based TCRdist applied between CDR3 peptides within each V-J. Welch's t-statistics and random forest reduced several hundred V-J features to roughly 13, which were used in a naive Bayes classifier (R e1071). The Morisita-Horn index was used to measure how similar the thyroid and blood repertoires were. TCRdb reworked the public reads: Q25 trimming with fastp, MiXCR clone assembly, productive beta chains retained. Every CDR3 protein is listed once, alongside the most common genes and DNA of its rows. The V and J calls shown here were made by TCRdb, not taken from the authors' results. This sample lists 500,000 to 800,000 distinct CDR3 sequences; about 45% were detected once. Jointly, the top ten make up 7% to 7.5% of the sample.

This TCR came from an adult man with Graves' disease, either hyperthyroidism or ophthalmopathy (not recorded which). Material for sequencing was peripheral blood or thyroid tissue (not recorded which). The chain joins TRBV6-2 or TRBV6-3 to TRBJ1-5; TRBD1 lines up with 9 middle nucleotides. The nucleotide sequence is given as TGTGCCAGCAGTTACCCGGGGGGACAGGGTCATCAGCCCCAGCATTTT. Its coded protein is CASSYPGGQGHQPQHF.